The text below deals with one T cell receptor beta chain. The protocol was immunoSEQ multiplex PCR, while the TCRdb copy is restricted to in-frame clones and leaves out a portion. The sample contains 640,000 or so clones, approximately 87% of which appear only once. This sample was taken from a study of shared T cell receptors in the human thymus. The germline CDR1 and CDR2 sequences are SGHTA and FQGNSA. Trimming pared 0 bases from V and 5 bases from J, leaving 11 bases between. The CDR3 length is 15 residues. A further study also used this sample, focusing on human thymus T cells. That paper adds: Thymic samples were excised during corrective heart operations. Related research found strongly overlapping thymic repertoires in unrelated individuals.

Sequencing was carried out using thymocytes. The chain is built from TRBV7-2 and TRBJ1-5, with D possibly being TRBD1 (6 bases). The source is a boy under two years old with a congenital heart defect. CDR3 DNA: TGTGCCAGCAGCTTAGCCACAGGGAGTGATCAGCCCCAGCATTTT. Amino acid sequence: CASSLATGSDQPQHF.